This TCR beta chain came from a study of cytomegalovirus exposure and HLA in healthy donors (dated by TCRdb to 2016 to 2017). Regarding the complete study: A later analysis indicated that the 95 to 150 validation repertoires were generated on the platform also employed for the 600 to 750 repertoires of the first cohort. The study aimed to test whether signatures of past pathogen exposure could be identified by cataloging public T cell receptors. Along with the roughly 670-subject first cohort, a separate validation cohort of over a hundred different subjects was used. The study combined high-throughput TCR immunosequencing, statistical association of individual TCRs with disease status, and machine learning to predict cytomegalovirus infection status.

The donors were included in the validation cohort of approximately 130 subjects, a group kept apart from the approximately 650-subject first cohort. General study outcomes and caveats: In both the original and validation cohorts, the classifier was reported to diagnose cytomegalovirus status with high specificity and sensitivity. In the study, approximately 160 TCR beta chains were listed as associated with cytomegalovirus. A later analysis lacked HLA typing for the validation cohort, so it scored co-occurrence in that cohort across all 120 or so repertoires. Most TCR sequences were observed very rarely across donors, whereas some public TCRs were present in many individuals. Subsequent analysis determined that TCRs grouped into clusters in the first cohort also showed a tendency toward co-occurrence across the 120 validation repertoires, and roughly 95% of cluster scores exceeded 0. In vitro tests confirmed that three of the cytomegalovirus-associated TCR beta chains recognize cytomegalovirus antigens. It was suggested by the authors that the approach could potentially be generalized to other disease states and immunological phenotypes.

Of note for this clone: The antigen it recognizes is unknown. No base quality values were provided; no much bigger clone lies one nucleotide off.

V is clipped by 10 bases and J by 0 bases, and the sequence between their germline boundaries is 29 bases long. From a lookup of the germline V gene (reference sequence), CDR1 and CDR2 are SEHNR and FQNEAQ. Counted from cysteine to phenylalanine, this CDR3 has 19 amino acids. The entry retains the CDR3 DNA only, 57 bases that are in frame from base 1. Libraries were constructed by the immunoSEQ multiplex PCR assay. The original pipeline was this. A statistical classification framework was built to diagnose cytomegalovirus status from the catalog of TCR beta chain sequences. Sourced from immuneACCESS, this table was stored by TCRdb with only in-frame sequences that have V and J called. A share of the clones is absent; for the studies checked, an unresolved V gene accounts for under half, and the remainder has no known explanation. V, J and clone size are those of that table, while D and trimming were read from the DNA. In all, the sample holds roughly 200,000 clones, and approximately 83% of those were seen once. Jointly, the top ten make up approximately 3% of the sample.

The chain is assembled from TRBV7-9 and TRBJ2-3, with TRBD2 as a weak D call on 6 bases. This receptor was obtained from a young woman in good health and CMV-seropositive. The source material was PBMCs. The CDR3 protein sequence reads: CANTAHESREAWSTDTQYF. The DNA sequence reads TGTGCCAACACGGCTCATGAAAGCAGGGAGGCCTGGAGCACAGATACGCAGTATTTT.